The 4 T cell receptor beta chains below were found in one sample sequenced in a study of OX40 agonist ivuxolimab in advanced cancers. Data came from immunoSEQ multiplex PCR; TCRdb stores just in-frame clones and leaves some out. The data hold 55,000 to 65,000 clones, with roughly nine tenths observed a single time. The starting material was CD4+ or CD8+ T cells sorted from blood, obtained in a trial of the OX40 agonist ivuxolimab. The receptors shown here come from an adult with an advanced solid tumor such as melanoma, head and neck, liver or kidney cancer.

This chain connects TRBV6-6 to TRBJ1-4; TRBD1 aligns across 7 bases. The length of the CDR3 is 14 residues. J lost 4 bases, V lost 7 bases, and 6 bases had no gene match. In germline, CDR1 is MNHNY, CDR2 SVGAGI (reference sequence). As DNA, the CDR3 is TGTGCCAGCACCCAGGGACAGCATAATGAAAAACTGTTTTTT. Translation gives CASTQGQHNEKLFF.

This clone was found a few times. Other DNA variants within this sample encode the same CDR3. The rearrangement joins TRBV6-6 to TRBJ1-3; D unclear. The CDR3 consists of 12 residues. Germline V gene lookup returns CDR1 MNHNY and CDR2 SVGAGI (reference sequence). The V and J ends lost 6 bases and 0 bases respectively, with 3 bases between them. The CDR3 protein is CASSPSGNTIYF. CDR3 sequence (DNA): TGTGCCAGCAGCCCCTCTGGAAACACCATATATTTT.

This chain connects TRBV27 to TRBJ1-4; 7 nucleotides agree with TRBD1. After removal of 6 bases from V and 0 bases from J, the junction contained 7 bases not matched to a gene. Germline assignment: CDR1 MNHEY and CDR2 SMNVEV (reference sequence). The CDR3 contains 16 residues. CDR3 sequence (DNA): TGTGCCAGCAGCCTCCAGGGGGGGGCAACTAATGAAAAACTGTTTTTT. Its protein product is CASSLQGGATNEKLFF.

The chain uses TRBV7-2 and TRBJ2-5; D is unresolved. Germline V gene sequence: CDR1 SGHTA, CDR2 FQGNSA. The ends were cut back, 4 bases at V and 0 bases at J, with 12 bases in the middle. The CDR3 contains 15 residues. The CDR3 protein is CASSSLSGDQETQYF. The CDR3 DNA sequence: TGTGCCAGCAGCTCCCTGAGTGGAGACCAAGAGACCCAGTACTTC.